The next 28 T cell receptor beta chains were all read from a single sample in a study of Ad26.COV2.S vaccination and SARS-CoV-2 variants. Treatment in this sample: about 20 received Ad26.COV2.S at low or high dose, single or two shots; a few received placebo; per-sample allocation not given. Collection of the samples took place on day 63 after the first injection of vaccine or placebo. Sequenced by immunoSEQ multiplex PCR; TCRdb stores in-frame clones only, minus some. The table includes about 460,000 clones, 89% detected once. The sequencing used peripheral blood, collected in a trial of Ad26.COV2.S vaccine versus placebo. Every receptor here comes from a person aged 18-60 years who received the Ad26.COV2.S COVID-19 vaccine or a placebo.

This chain uses TRBV2 with TRBJ2-5, with 10 bases that match TRBD2. The CDR3 has 22 residues. Per the germline V gene, CDR1 is SNHLY and CDR2 is FYNNEI. V shed 8 bases and J 7 bases; nucleotides not matched to a gene: 34. The chain's CDR3 is CASVKELGIFMSGGAPGGTQYF. In nucleotides, the CDR3 is TGTGCCAGCGTAAAGGAACTAGGGATTTTTATGAGCGGGGGGGCCCCCGGTGGGACCCAGTACTTC.

This clone has just one count. V and J are TRBV19 and TRBJ1-1; D ambiguous. Germline CDR1 is LNHDA and CDR2 is SQIVND (reference sequence). Trimming shortened V by 3 bases and J by 1 base, and 15 bases separated the two germline ends. The CDR3 is 16 amino acids. CDR3 nucleotide sequence: TGTGCCAGTAGTATCGCCGGGTTCAGCGCGAACACTGAAGCTTTCTTT. This codes for CASSIAGFSANTEAFF. Drawing the rest from reference TRBV19 and TRBJ1-1, the complete variable domain is DGGITQSPKYLFRKEGQNVTLSCEQNLNHDAMYWYRQDPGQGLRLIYYSQIVNDFQKGDIAEGYSVSREKKESFPLTVTSAQKNPTAFYLCASSIAGFSANTEAFFGQGTRLTVV.

The V and J genes are TRBV19 and TRBJ2-3; no firm D call. CDR3 size: 14 residues. Germline CDR1 and CDR2: LNHDA and SQIVND (reference sequence). The V end was cut by 5 bases, the J end by 0 bases, with 9 bases between. CDR3 in amino acids: CASSVTASTDTQYF. The CDR3 coding sequence is TGTGCCAGTAGTGTGACGGCAAGCACAGATACGCAGTATTTT.

The chain joins TRBV2 to TRBJ1-4; tentatively, D is TRBD1 (5 bases). Germline CDR1 is SNHLY and CDR2 is FYNNEI. V gave up 3 bases and J gave up 5 bases, with 10 bases separating them. The CDR3 is 14 residues long. DNA of the CDR3: TGTGCCAGCAGTGAGGACACGGGCAATGAAAAACTGTTTTTT. This gives the protein CASSEDTGNEKLFF. Full variable domain (remainder filled in from reference TRBV2 and TRBJ1-4): EPEVTQTPSHQVTQMGQEVILRCVPISNHLYFYWYRQILGQKVEFLVSFYNNEISEKSEIFDDQFSVERPDGSNFTLKIRSTKLEDSAMYFCASSEDTGNEKLFFGSGTQLSVL.

This chain links TRBV2 with TRBJ2-1; 7 nucleotides line up with TRBD2. Germline V CDR1 and CDR2: SNHLY, FYNNEI. The CDR3 extends over 14 amino acids. V lost 4 bases to trimming and J lost 9 bases; unmatched junction nucleotides: 9. The CDR3 DNA follows: TGTGCCAGCAGTGCGTCGGGAGGATTCACTGAGCAGTTCTTC. Translation: CASSASGGFTEQFF.

The chain uses TRBV11-2 and TRBJ2-5; 11 positions agree with TRBD1. The CDR3 has 14 residues. Trimming took 3 bases from V and 7 from J; bases not matched to a gene: 4. In germline, CDR1 is SGHAT, CDR2 FQNNGV. CDR3 in amino acids: CASSLDRGPVTQYF. For the CDR3, the DNA is TGTGCCAGCAGCTTGGACAGGGGGCCCGTGACCCAGTACTTC.

This chain connects TRBV11-2 to TRBJ2-1, with 12 bases fitting TRBD2. V lost 5 bases and J lost 4; bases outside the gene matches: 3. Germline-derived CDR1 and CDR2 are SGHAT and FQNNGV. The CDR3 loop spans 15 amino acids. The CDR3 DNA is TGTGCCAGCAGCATTGGGACTAGCGGGTACAATGAGCAGTTCTTC. This sequence encodes CASSIGTSGYNEQFF.

The CDR3 DNA reads TGTGCCACCAGTGATTCCCGACAGGGCAAGATTGAAGCTTTCTTT. Translating gives CATSDSRQGKIEAFF. V usage is TRBV24-1 and J usage is TRBJ1-1; 7 positions match TRBD1. The V segment lost 2 bases and the J segment 7 bases; nucleotides outside the gene matches: 9. The germline V gene has CDR1 KGHDR and CDR2 SFDVKD. The CDR3 sequence is 15 residues long.

This chain uses TRBV4-2 with TRBJ1-6; D may be TRBD1 (5 bases). Trimming cost V 0 bases and J 7 bases, with 10 bases left between them. The CDR3 runs 15 residues. Germline V gene lookup returns CDR1 LGHNA and CDR2 YNFKEQ. DNA of the CDR3: TGTGCCAGCAGCCAAGATCAGGGTGTGAATTCACCCCTCCACTTT. Its translation is CASSQDQGVNSPLHF.

The rearrangement links TRBV3-1 (or the pseudogene TRBV3-2) to TRBJ1-3; possibly TRBD1 for D (5 bases). V gave up 10 bases and J gave up 1 base, with 8 bases separating them. CDR1 is LGHDT, CDR2 YNNKEL, per germline (reference sequence). The CDR3 has 12 residues. The CDR3 loop is CATRASGNTIYF. The CDR3 nucleotides are TGTGCCACCAGGGCTTCTGGAAACACCATATATTTT.

The J gene is TRBJ1-6, the V gene TRBV5-1, with D tentatively TRBD1 (6 bases). The V end lost 4 bases, the J end lost 5 bases, and 16 bases lay between the germline ends. This CDR3 is built from 16 residues. Germline CDR1 is SGHRS and CDR2 is YFSETQ. The CDR3, as DNA: TGCGCCAGCAGCGGGACATCCTCCGCGGATAATTCACCCCTCCACTTT. Encoded protein: CASSGTSSADNSPLHF.

The genes are TRBV5-4 and TRBJ2-2; D is uncertain. CDR1 and CDR2 (germline): SGHNT, YYREEE (reference sequence). V gave up 2 bases and J gave up 0 bases, with 8 bases separating them. The CDR3 extends over 15 amino acids. This chain's CDR3 is CASSFPLSNTGELFF. The CDR3 bases are TGTGCCAGCAGCTTTCCCCTCTCGAACACCGGGGAGCTGTTTTTT.

The rearrangement joins TRBV3-1 (or the pseudogene TRBV3-2) to TRBJ1-4, with 10 nucleotides matching TRBD1. Germline V gene sequence: CDR1 LGHDT, CDR2 YNNKEL (reference sequence). Trimming cost V 0 bases and J 0 bases; bases outside gene matches: 7. This CDR3 region has 19 residues. DNA of the CDR3: TGTGCCAGCAGCCAAGATCCGGACAGGGGGTGGGCAACTAATGAAAAACTGTTTTTT. Translated: CASSQDPDRGWATNEKLFF.

Here the CDR3 reads CASSRSRDHNSPLHF. CDR3 DNA: TGTGCCAGCAGCCGCTCCCGGGACCACAATTCACCCCTCCACTTT. V gene TRBV11-2 combines with J gene TRBJ1-6; D is possibly TRBD1 (5 bases). The CDR3 spans 15 residues. Per the germline V gene, CDR1 is SGHAT and CDR2 is FQNNGV. Trimming stripped 5 bases from V and 7 bases from J, with 15 bases between. Full variable domain (outside the CDR3, taken from reference TRBV11-2 and TRBJ1-6): EAGVAQSPRYKIIEKRQSVAFWCNPISGHATLYWYQQILGQGPKLLIQFQNNGVVDDSQLPKDRFSAERLKGVDSTLKIQPAKLEDSAVYLCASSRSRDHNSPLHFGNGTRLTVT.

This chain joins TRBV7-9 and TRBJ1-3; a possible D gene is TRBD1 (6 bases). The CDR3 runs to 16 residues. Trimming stripped 1 base from V and 4 bases from J, with 14 bases between. Germline V gene data show CDR1 as SEHNR and CDR2 as FQNEAQ (reference sequence). CDR3 DNA: TGTGCCAGCAGCTTAGAAGGGACATTAGCGGGAAACACCATATATTTT. It translates to CASSLEGTLAGNTIYF.

The rearrangement links TRBV11-3 to TRBJ1-3; possibly TRBD1 for D (5 bases). From germline, CDR1 is SGHNT and CDR2 YENEEA. V shed 3 bases and J shed 2 bases, with 8 bases lying between them. The CDR3 consists of 14 residues. CDR3 protein: CASSLGGPGNTIYF. The CDR3 DNA sequence: TGTGCCAGCAGCTTGGGGGGACCTGGAAACACCATATATTTT.

This clone was detected once. The chain couples TRBV11-2 to TRBJ1-5; D gene unclear. This CDR3 has 14 amino acids. The ends were cut back, 1 base at V and 1 base at J, with 5 bases in the middle. Germline V gives CDR1 SGHAT, CDR2 FQNNGV. Written as DNA, the CDR3 is TGTGCCAGCAGCTTAGGCCTAAGCAATCAGCCCCAGCATTTT. The encoded protein is CASSLGLSNQPQHF.

The genes are TRBV5-1 and TRBJ2-7; 8 bases match TRBD1. The junction had 5 bases not matched to a gene; V was cut back by 4 bases and J by 2 bases. Germline V CDR1 and CDR2: SGHRS, YFSETQ. The CDR3 contains 14 residues. CDR3 DNA: TGCGCCAGCAGCCTTGACAGGGGCCCCTACGAGCAGTACTTC. This codes for CASSLDRGPYEQYF.

This clone was observed a single time. The chain employs TRBV6-5 and TRBJ1-1; D unclear. The germline gives CDR1 MNHEY, CDR2 SVGAGI. This CDR3 has 15 residues. V lost 9 bases, J lost 0 bases, and 17 bases lay in between. As DNA, the CDR3 is TGTGCCAGTCAGGTCCCGGGGTCCATGAACACTGAAGCTTTCTTT. It yields the protein CASQVPGSMNTEAFF.

J is TRBJ2-7 and V is TRBV5-1; 8 nucleotides align to TRBD1. Losses at the gene ends were 7 bases for V and 0 bases for J; bases not matched to a gene: 9. Germline V gene lookup returns CDR1 SGHRS and CDR2 YFSETQ. The CDR3 spans 15 residues. This chain's CDR3 is CASAKGQGFSYEQYF. The DNA of the CDR3 is TGCGCCAGCGCCAAAGGACAGGGTTTCTCCTACGAGCAGTACTTC.

The chain couples TRBV30 to TRBJ1-3; the D is unclear. Trimming left V 6 bases short and J 0 bases short, with 15 bases between. Germline loops: CDR1 GTSNPN, CDR2 SVGIG (reference sequence). The CDR3 spans 15 residues. The CDR3 nucleotides read TGTGCCTGTTCTAGGAGCCGGACCTCTGGAAACACCATATATTTT. Its protein product is CACSRSRTSGNTIYF. Based on the CDR3 plus reference TRBV30 and TRBJ1-3, the full variable domain is SQTIHQWPATLVQPVGSPLSLECTVEGTSNPNLYWYRQAAGRGLQLLFYSVGIGQISSEVPQNLSASRPQDRQFILSSKKLLLSDSGFYLCACSRSRTSGNTIYFGEGSWLTVV.

The chain carries TRBV7-2 and TRBJ1-5; 7 bases map to TRBD1. Looked up from germline, CDR1 is SGHTA and CDR2 is FQGNSA. CDR3 length equals 16 residues. Trimming took 0 bases from V and 3 from J; bases not matched to a gene: 5. Here the CDR3 DNA reads TGTGCCAGCAGCTTAGCCGGGACAGCCTTCAATCAGCCCCAGCATTTT. Translation gives CASSLAGTAFNQPQHF. Full variable domain (missing parts from reference TRBV7-2 and TRBJ1-5): GAGVSQSPSNKVTEKGKDVELRCDPISGHTALYWYRQSLGQGLEFLIYFQGNSAPDKSGLPSDRFSAERTGGSVSTLTIQRTQQEDSAVYLCASSLAGTAFNQPQHFGDGTRLSIL.

V and J are TRBV5-1 and TRBJ2-1, with TRBD1 identical over 8 bases. V dropped 4 bases and J dropped 4; count of bases not matched to a gene: 7. CDR3 length: 15 residues. From germline, CDR1 is SGHRS and CDR2 YFSETQ. CDR3: CASSAGTGTYNEQFF. The CDR3 DNA follows: TGCGCCAGCAGCGCCGGGACAGGAACATACAATGAGCAGTTCTTC. Full variable domain (rest looked up from reference TRBV5-1 and TRBJ2-1): KAGVTQTPRYLIKTRGQQVTLSCSPISGHRSVSWYQQTPGQGLQFLFEYFSETQRNKGNFPGRFSGRQFSNSRSEMNVSTLELGDSALYLCASSAGTGTYNEQFFGPGTRLTVL.

The chain combines TRBV6-5 with TRBJ2-2; 11 positions match TRBD1. J was trimmed by 7 bases and V by 7 bases; bases with no gene match: 5. This CDR3 spans 14 amino acids. In germline, CDR1 is MNHEY, CDR2 SVGAGI. CDR3 region: CASNPGQGVGELFF. As DNA, the CDR3 is TGTGCCAGCAATCCGGGACAGGGGGTCGGGGAGCTGTTTTTT.

This clone came up once. V gene TRBV7-2 combines with J gene TRBJ1-6; TRBD1 might be the D (5 bases). The CDR3 sequence is 17 residues long. CDR1 is SGHTA and CDR2 is FQGNSA in the germline V gene. Trimming took 7 bases from V and 13 from J, leaving 29 bases between them. The CDR3 coding sequence is TGTGCCAGCAACTATCCGGGGGACCAGCCGTATTTTTCTCCCCTCCACTTT. Translated, it gives CASNYPGDQPYFSPLHF.

The J gene is TRBJ1-1, the V gene TRBV7-2; 9 positions match TRBD1. This CDR3 contains 14 residues. The germline V gene encodes CDR1 SGHTA and CDR2 FQGNSA. Unmatched junction bases numbered 8, after V lost 5 bases and J lost 7 bases. The CDR3 sequence is CASSHPDRGNEAFF. The CDR3 DNA reads as TGTGCCAGCAGCCACCCGGACAGGGGCAATGAAGCTTTCTTT.

The chain is built from TRBV14 and TRBJ1-3, with unresolved D. The CDR3 runs 13 residues. Germline V gives CDR1 SGHDN, CDR2 FVKESK. Trimming took off 2 bases at V and 0 bases at J, with 2 bases between the two ends. The CDR3 DNA sequence: TGTGCCAGCAGCCAATCCTCTGGAAACACCATATATTTT. Translated: CASSQSSGNTIYF. Supplemented by reference TRBV14 and TRBJ1-3, the full variable domain reads EAGVTQFPSHSVIEKGQTVTLRCDPISGHDNLYWYRRVMGKEIKFLLHFVKESKQDESGMPNNRFLAERTGGTYSTLKVQPAELEDSGVYFCASSQSSGNTIYFGEGSWLTVV.

This chain joins TRBV6-6 and TRBJ2-7, with a weak D call TRBD1 (6 bases). The CDR3 runs to 13 residues. Germline assignment: CDR1 MNHNY and CDR2 SVGAGI (reference sequence). Trimming removed 4 bases from V and 3 bases from J, with 10 bases in between. CDR3 residues: CASSSYRVYEQYF. The CDR3, as DNA: TGTGCCAGCAGTTCTTACAGGGTCTACGAGCAGTACTTC.